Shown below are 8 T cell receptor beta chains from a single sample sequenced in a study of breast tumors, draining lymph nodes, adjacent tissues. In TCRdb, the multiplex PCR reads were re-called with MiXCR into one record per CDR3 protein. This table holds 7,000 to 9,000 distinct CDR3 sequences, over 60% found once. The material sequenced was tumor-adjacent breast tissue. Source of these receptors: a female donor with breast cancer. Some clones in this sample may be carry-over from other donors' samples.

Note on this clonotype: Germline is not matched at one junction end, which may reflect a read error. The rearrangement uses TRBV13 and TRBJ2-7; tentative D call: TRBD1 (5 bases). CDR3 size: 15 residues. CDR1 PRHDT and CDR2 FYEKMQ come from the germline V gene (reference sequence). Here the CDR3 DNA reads TGTGACAGCAGCTCGGCTACAGGTAAAACCTACGAGCAGTACTTC. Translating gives CDSSSATGKTYEQYF.

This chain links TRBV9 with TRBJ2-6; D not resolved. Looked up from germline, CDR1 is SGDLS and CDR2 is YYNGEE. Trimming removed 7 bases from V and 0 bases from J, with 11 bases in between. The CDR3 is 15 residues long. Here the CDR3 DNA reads TGTGCCAGCGGGGTTTCCAGCTCTGGGGCCAACGTCCTGACTTTC. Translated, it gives CASGVSSSGANVLTF. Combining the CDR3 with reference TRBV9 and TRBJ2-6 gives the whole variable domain DSGVTQTPKHLITATGQRVTLRCSPRSGDLSVYWYQQSLDQGLQFLIQYYNGEERAKGNILERFSAQQFPDLHSELNLSSLELGDSALYFCASGVSSSGANVLTFGAGSRLTVL.

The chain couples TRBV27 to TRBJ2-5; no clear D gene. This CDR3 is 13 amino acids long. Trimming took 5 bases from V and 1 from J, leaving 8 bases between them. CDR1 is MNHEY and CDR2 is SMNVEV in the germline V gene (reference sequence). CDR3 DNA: TGTGCCAGCAGTCGGGCAGCCCAAGAGACCCAGTACTTC. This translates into CASSRAAQETQYF.

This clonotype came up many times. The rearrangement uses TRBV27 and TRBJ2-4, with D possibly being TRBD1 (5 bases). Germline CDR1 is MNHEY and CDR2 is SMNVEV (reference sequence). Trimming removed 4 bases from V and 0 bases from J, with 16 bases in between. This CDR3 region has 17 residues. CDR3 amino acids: CASSSRIGAIAKNIQYF. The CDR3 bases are TGTGCCAGCAGTTCCCGGATAGGGGCTATAGCCAAAAACATTCAGTACTTC.

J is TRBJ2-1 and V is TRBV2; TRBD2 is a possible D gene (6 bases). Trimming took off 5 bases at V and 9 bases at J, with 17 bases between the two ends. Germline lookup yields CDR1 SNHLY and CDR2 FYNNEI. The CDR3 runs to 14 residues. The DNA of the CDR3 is TGTGCCAGCAGTTCGGGACTCCTCAGCGGTGAGCAGTTCTTC. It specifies CASSSGLLSGEQFF.

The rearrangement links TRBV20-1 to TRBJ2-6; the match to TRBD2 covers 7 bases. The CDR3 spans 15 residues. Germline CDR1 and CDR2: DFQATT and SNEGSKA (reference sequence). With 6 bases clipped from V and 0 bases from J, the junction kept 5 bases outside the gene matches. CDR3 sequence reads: CSAVGGASGANVLTF. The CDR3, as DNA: TGCAGTGCAGTGGGAGGGGCCTCTGGGGCCAACGTCCTGACTTTC.

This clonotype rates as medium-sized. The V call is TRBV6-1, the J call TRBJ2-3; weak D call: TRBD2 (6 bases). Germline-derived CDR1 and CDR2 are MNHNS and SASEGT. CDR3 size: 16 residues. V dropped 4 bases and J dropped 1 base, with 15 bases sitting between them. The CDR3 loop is CASSGRERVGTDTQYF. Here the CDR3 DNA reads TGTGCCAGCAGTGGCCGTGAGCGGGTCGGCACAGATACGCAGTATTTT.

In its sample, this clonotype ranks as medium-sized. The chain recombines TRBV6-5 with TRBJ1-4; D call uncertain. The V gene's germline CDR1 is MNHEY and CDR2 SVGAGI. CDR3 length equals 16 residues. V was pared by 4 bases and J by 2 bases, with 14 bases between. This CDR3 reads CASSSTPGTTNEKLFF. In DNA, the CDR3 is TGTGCCAGCAGTTCGACACCGGGCACCACTAATGAAAAACTGTTTTTT.